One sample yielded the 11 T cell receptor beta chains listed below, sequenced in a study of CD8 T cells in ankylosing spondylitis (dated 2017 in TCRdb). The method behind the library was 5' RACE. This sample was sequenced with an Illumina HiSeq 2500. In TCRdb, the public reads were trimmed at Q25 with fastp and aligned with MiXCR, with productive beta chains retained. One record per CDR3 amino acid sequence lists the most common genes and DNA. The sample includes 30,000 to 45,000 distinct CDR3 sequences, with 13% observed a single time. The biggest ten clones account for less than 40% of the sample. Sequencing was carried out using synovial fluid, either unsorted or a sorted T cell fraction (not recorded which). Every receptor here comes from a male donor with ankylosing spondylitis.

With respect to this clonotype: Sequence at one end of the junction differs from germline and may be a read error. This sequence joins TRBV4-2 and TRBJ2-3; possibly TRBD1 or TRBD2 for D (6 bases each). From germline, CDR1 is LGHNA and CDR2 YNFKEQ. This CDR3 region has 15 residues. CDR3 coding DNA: TGTGCCAGCCAACCAGGGGCTAGCGACACAGATATGCAGTATTTT. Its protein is CASQPGASDTDMQYF.

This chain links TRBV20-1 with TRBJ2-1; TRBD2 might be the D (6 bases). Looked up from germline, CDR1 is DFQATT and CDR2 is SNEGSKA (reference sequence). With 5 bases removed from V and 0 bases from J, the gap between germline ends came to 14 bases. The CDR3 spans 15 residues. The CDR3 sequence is CSAPRWEASYNEQFF. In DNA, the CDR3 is TGCAGTGCTCCCAGGTGGGAGGCCTCCTACAATGAGCAGTTCTTC.

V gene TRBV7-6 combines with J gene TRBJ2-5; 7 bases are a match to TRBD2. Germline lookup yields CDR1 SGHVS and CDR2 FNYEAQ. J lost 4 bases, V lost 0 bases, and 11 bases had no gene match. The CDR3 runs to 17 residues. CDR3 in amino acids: CASSLALGGGPGETQYF. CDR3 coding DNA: TGTGCCAGCAGCTTAGCGCTGGGGGGAGGGCCGGGAGAGACCCAGTACTTC.

DNA of the CDR3: TGTGCCAGCAGCCTCGGCTCGGGACAGGTTGCCTACGAGCAGTACTTC. Its translation is CASSLGSGQVAYEQYF. The rearrangement joins TRBV28 to TRBJ2-7; 8 bases agree with TRBD1. The trim removed 6 bases at V and 2 bases at J, leaving 12 bases unmatched. Germline V CDR1 and CDR2: MDHEN, SYDVKM. This CDR3 region has 16 residues.

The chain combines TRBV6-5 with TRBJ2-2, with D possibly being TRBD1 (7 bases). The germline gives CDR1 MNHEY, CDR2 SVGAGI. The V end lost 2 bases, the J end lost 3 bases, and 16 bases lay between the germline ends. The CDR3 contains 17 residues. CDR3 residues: CASSYGPGGWDTGELFF. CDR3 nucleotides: TGTGCCAGCAGTTACGGGCCAGGGGGGTGGGACACCGGGGAGCTGTTTTTT.

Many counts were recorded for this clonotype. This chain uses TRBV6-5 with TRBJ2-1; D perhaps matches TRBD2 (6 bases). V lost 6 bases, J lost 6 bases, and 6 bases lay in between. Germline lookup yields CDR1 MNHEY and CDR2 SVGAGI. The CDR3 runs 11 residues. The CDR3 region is CASSGGNEQFF. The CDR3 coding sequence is TGTGCCAGCAGCGGGGGCAATGAGCAGTTCTTC.

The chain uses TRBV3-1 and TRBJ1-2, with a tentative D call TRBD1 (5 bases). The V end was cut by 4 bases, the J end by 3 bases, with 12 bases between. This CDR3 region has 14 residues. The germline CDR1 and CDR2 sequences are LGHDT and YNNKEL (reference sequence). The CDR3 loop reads CASSPDPGDYGYTF. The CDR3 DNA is TGTGCCAGCAGCCCAGACCCGGGGGACTATGGCTACACCTTC.

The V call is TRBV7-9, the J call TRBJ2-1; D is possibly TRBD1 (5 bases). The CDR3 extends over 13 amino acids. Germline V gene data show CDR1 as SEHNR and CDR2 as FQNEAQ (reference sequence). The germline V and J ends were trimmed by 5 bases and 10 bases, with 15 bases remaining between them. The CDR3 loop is CASSPAGSMEQFF. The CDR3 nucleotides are TGTGCCAGCAGCCCTGCAGGGTCGATGGAGCAGTTCTTC.

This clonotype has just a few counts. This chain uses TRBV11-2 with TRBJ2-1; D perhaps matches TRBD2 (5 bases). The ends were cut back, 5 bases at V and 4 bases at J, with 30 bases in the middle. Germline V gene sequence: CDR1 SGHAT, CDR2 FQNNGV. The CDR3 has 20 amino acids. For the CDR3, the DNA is TGTGCCAGCAGCCCAACACTCGTTATCGTGGTCGGGGTCATTTACAATGAGCAGTTCTTC. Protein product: CASSPTLVIVVGVIYNEQFF.

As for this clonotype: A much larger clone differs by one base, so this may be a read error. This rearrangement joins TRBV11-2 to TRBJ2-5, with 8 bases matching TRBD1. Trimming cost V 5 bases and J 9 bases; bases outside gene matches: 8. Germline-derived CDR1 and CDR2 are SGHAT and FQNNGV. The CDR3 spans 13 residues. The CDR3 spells CASSRLGQEPQYF. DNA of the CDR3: TGTGCCAGCAGCCGATTGGGACAGGAGCCCCAGTACTTC.

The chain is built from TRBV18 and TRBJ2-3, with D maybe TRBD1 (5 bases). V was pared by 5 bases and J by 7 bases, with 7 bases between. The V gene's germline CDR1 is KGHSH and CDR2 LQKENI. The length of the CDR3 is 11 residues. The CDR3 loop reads CASSGAYTQYF. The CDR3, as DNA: TGTGCCAGCTCAGGGGCCTATACGCAGTATTTT.